Below are 28 T cell receptor beta chains sequenced from a single sample in a study of memory CD4+ T cells and cytomegalovirus serostatus. Method: immunoSEQ multiplex PCR; TCRdb's copy keeps in-frame clones and lacks some. The table lists about 27,000 clones, more than 75% of them singletons. Single viable CD3+CD4+CD8-CD45RO+ cells were sorted as the memory CD4+ T cells. The specimen sequenced was memory CD4+ T cells from blood. The receptors come from an adult in good health and CMV-seronegative.

The gene calls are TRBV12-5 and TRBJ1-1; 10 bases line up with TRBD1. Germline values: CDR1 LGHNT, CDR2 FRNRAP. Losses at the gene ends were 6 bases for V and 5 bases for J; bases not matched to a gene: 6. The CDR3 contains 14 residues. Written as DNA, the CDR3 is TGTGCTAGTGGGGACCGGGACAGGGGAACTGAAGCTTTCTTT. This translates into CASGDRDRGTEAFF.

The gene calls are TRBV7-8 and TRBJ2-1; TRBD2 aligns across 8 bases. This CDR3 region has 16 residues. Looked up from germline, CDR1 is SGHVS and CDR2 is FQNEAQ. J was trimmed by 8 bases and V by 2 bases; bases with no gene match: 11. CDR3 nucleotide sequence: TGTGCCAGCAGCTTAAATCGGGGGGGCCTAAGGGATGAGCAGTTCTTC. Translated: CASSLNRGGLRDEQFF.

The gene calls are TRBV19 and TRBJ2-1; 8 nucleotides match TRBD2. CDR3 size: 16 residues. Trimming at V came to 1 base and at J to 6 bases, leaving 8 bases not matched to a gene. Germline V CDR1 and CDR2: LNHDA, SQIVND (reference sequence). CDR3 region: CASSIAGTRSLNEQFF. The DNA for the CDR3 is TGTGCCAGTAGTATAGCCGGGACTAGAAGCCTCAATGAGCAGTTCTTC.

V is TRBV19 and J is TRBJ1-6, with D possibly being TRBD1 (6 bases). Trimming removed 3 bases at V and 8 bases at J, with 14 bases between. Per germline, CDR1 LNHDA and CDR2 SQIVND (reference sequence). The CDR3 is 15 residues long. As DNA, the CDR3 is TGTGCCAGTAGTATCGTGGGGGGCAGGGATTCACCCCTCCACTTT. As protein: CASSIVGGRDSPLHF. The whole variable domain, remainder taken from reference TRBV19 and TRBJ1-6, is DGGITQSPKYLFRKEGQNVTLSCEQNLNHDAMYWYRQDPGQGLRLIYYSQIVNDFQKGDIAEGYSVSREKKESFPLTVTSAQKNPTAFYLCASSIVGGRDSPLHFGNGTRLTVT.

This clone was counted once. For the CDR3, the DNA is TGCGCCAGCAGCCAAGATTGGGGCCAGCTCCTGAATGAAAAACTGTTTTTT. This translates into CASSQDWGQLLNEKLFF. The chain is built from TRBV4-3 and TRBJ1-4; a possible D gene is TRBD1 (5 bases). The CDR3 is 17 residues long. Trimming left V 0 bases short and J 5 bases short, with 16 bases between. Germline V gene lookup returns CDR1 LGHNA and CDR2 YSLEER.

The gene calls are TRBV7-2 and TRBJ1-1; D perhaps matches TRBD1 (6 bases). Between the trimmed V and J ends, which lost 5 bases and 1 base, there was a span of 14 bases. Germline V gives CDR1 SGHTA, CDR2 FQGNSA. The CDR3 spans 15 residues. The CDR3 sequence: CASSQVGQTNTEAFF. The CDR3 region has the DNA TGTGCCAGCAGCCAAGTCGGACAGACGAACACTGAAGCTTTCTTT.

The CDR3 DNA is TGTGCCATCGAGACAGGCAATTCCTACGAGCAGTACTTC. Its translation: CAIETGNSYEQYF. J is TRBJ2-7 and V is TRBV28, with D possibly TRBD1 on 6 matching bases. Trimming removed 10 bases from V and 1 base from J, with 14 bases in between. The CDR3 is 13 amino acids. The germline CDR1 and CDR2 sequences are MDHEN and SYDVKM.

The chain carries TRBV28 and TRBJ1-3; tentative D call: TRBD1 (6 bases). The CDR3 consists of 15 residues. V was shortened by 5 bases and J by 0 bases, with 11 bases between the two germline ends. Germline CDR1 MDHEN, CDR2 SYDVKM. As DNA, the CDR3 is TGTGCCAGCAGTAAGGGGGGGAACTCTGGAAACACCATATATTTT. As protein: CASSKGGNSGNTIYF.

The rearrangement uses TRBV7-2 and TRBJ1-1; 11 bases fit TRBD1. J gave up 5 bases and V 5 bases, and 10 bases lay outside the gene matches. The germline gives CDR1 SGHTA, CDR2 FQGNSA. This CDR3 contains 16 residues. The CDR3 spells CASSPRTGGRGTEAFF. The CDR3 nucleotides are TGTGCCAGCAGCCCACGGACAGGGGGCAGGGGGACTGAAGCTTTCTTT. The whole variable domain, remainder taken from reference TRBV7-2 and TRBJ1-1, is GAGVSQSPSNKVTEKGKDVELRCDPISGHTALYWYRQSLGQGLEFLIYFQGNSAPDKSGLPSDRFSAERTGGSVSTLTIQRTQQEDSAVYLCASSPRTGGRGTEAFFGQGTRLTVV.

Concerning this clone: Different DNA sequences within this sample yield the same CDR3. The chain carries TRBV2 and TRBJ2-7; the D gene is possibly TRBD2 (5 bases). The CDR3 has 14 amino acids. With 6 bases removed from V and 0 bases from J, the gap between germline ends came to 12 bases. The germline V gene has CDR1 SNHLY and CDR2 FYNNEI. CDR3 sequence reads: CASRDSSSSYEQYF. CDR3 sequence (DNA): TGTGCCAGCAGGGACTCCTCGAGCTCCTACGAGCAGTACTTC.

This clone was counted only a few times. The chain is built from TRBV4-2 and TRBJ2-7; 7 bases are shared with TRBD1. This CDR3 is 14 amino acids long. Germline values: CDR1 LGHNA, CDR2 YNFKEQ. V lost 1 base to trimming and J lost 5 bases; unmatched junction nucleotides: 5. The CDR3 DNA follows: TGTGCCAGCAGCCAAGGACAGGGAAACCACGAGCAGTACTTC. Amino acid sequence: CASSQGQGNHEQYF.

This rearrangement joins TRBV7-2 to TRBJ2-5, with a weak D call TRBD1 (6 bases). Germline values: CDR1 SGHTA, CDR2 FQGNSA. With 5 bases removed from V and 5 bases from J, the gap between germline ends came to 12 bases. CDR3 length: 13 residues. The CDR3 region is CASSPQGPETQYF. Written as DNA, the CDR3 is TGTGCCAGCAGCCCACAGGGTCCGGAGACCCAGTACTTC.

The chain employs TRBV19 and TRBJ1-2; D is ambiguous. The V gene lost 7 bases and the J gene lost 4 bases, with 13 bases spanning the gap. The CDR3 is 13 residues long. Germline assignment: CDR1 LNHDA and CDR2 SQIVND (reference sequence). CDR3 in amino acids: CASNRVSGYGYTF. CDR3 DNA: TGTGCCAGTAATAGGGTTTCGGGCTATGGCTACACCTTC.

The rearrangement joins TRBV10-2 to TRBJ2-1; TRBD2 matches at 9 bases. Germline CDR1 and CDR2: WSHSY and SAAADI. V shed 2 bases and J 7 bases; nucleotides not matched to a gene: 3. This CDR3 has 14 residues. The CDR3 nucleotides read TGCGCCAGCAGTGAGCTAGCGGGATCTAATGAGCAGTTCTTC. Its protein product is CASSELAGSNEQFF.

J is TRBJ2-3 and V is TRBV28; 9 nucleotides match TRBD1. The CDR3 covers 18 residues. Germline trimming cut 1 base from V and 5 bases from J; bases unmatched to any gene: 13. Germline V gene lookup returns CDR1 MDHEN and CDR2 SYDVKM. Here the CDR3 reads CASSLYFPDRGLRDTQYF. CDR3 in DNA: TGTGCCAGCAGTTTATATTTCCCGGACAGGGGACTGAGAGATACGCAGTATTTT. Full variable domain (rest looked up from reference TRBV28 and TRBJ2-3): DVKVTQSSRYLVKRTGEKVFLECVQDMDHENMFWYRQDPGLGLRLIYFSYDVKMKEKGDIPEGYSVSREKKERFSLILESASTNQTSMYLCASSLYFPDRGLRDTQYFGPGTRLTVL.

In this sample, this clone turned up once. The J gene is TRBJ2-1, the V gene TRBV7-2; 7 bases are a match to TRBD1. V trimming: 6 bases; J trimming: 6 bases; junction bases outside the gene matches: 8. The length of the CDR3 is 14 residues. Germline CDR1 and CDR2: SGHTA and FQGNSA. In nucleotides, the CDR3 is TGTGCCAGCAGTCCCTCACAGGGGTTCAATGAGCAGTTCTTC. This encodes CASSPSQGFNEQFF.

This chain uses TRBV20-1 with TRBJ2-3; unclear D gene. CDR1 is DFQATT, CDR2 SNEGSKA, per germline (reference sequence). V was cut by 6 bases and J by 3 bases, with 7 bases left in between. The CDR3 is 11 residues long. The CDR3 protein is CSAPRTDTQYF. The CDR3, as DNA: TGCAGTGCCCCTAGAACAGATACGCAGTATTTT.

This clone has a handful of counts. The chain joins TRBV19 to TRBJ1-4; D ambiguous. The CDR3 contains 11 residues. Germline V lookup: CDR1 LNHDA, CDR2 SQIVND (reference sequence). The V end lost 3 bases, the J end lost 8 bases, and 4 bases lay between the germline ends. The CDR3 region has the DNA TGTGCCAGTAGTATGCAGGAAAAACTGTTTTTT. It encodes CASSMQEKLFF.

This chain uses TRBV4-2 with TRBJ1-6; no reliable D call. V shed 1 base and J shed 8 bases, with 9 bases lying between them. The germline gives CDR1 LGHNA, CDR2 YNFKEQ. The CDR3 spans 14 residues. This CDR3 is CASSQGVGDSPLHF. In DNA, the CDR3 is TGTGCCAGCAGCCAAGGGGTAGGAGATTCACCCCTCCACTTT.

This clone has a single count. The J gene is TRBJ2-3, the V gene TRBV7-2; TRBD1 or TRBD2 may be the D gene (6 bases each). CDR3 size: 16 residues. Germline V lookup: CDR1 SGHTA, CDR2 FQGNSA. V dropped 2 bases and J dropped 0 bases, with 12 bases sitting between them. The CDR3 coding sequence is TGTGCCAGCAGCTTAAGGTCGGGGGCTAGCACAGATACGCAGTATTTT. Translated, it gives CASSLRSGASTDTQYF.

The table lists this clone with a few counts. The chain combines TRBV27 with TRBJ2-1; TRBD2 is a possible D gene (6 bases). The CDR3 runs 15 residues. V was cut by 6 bases and J by 10 bases, with 22 bases left in between. Germline V CDR1 and CDR2: MNHEY, SMNVEV (reference sequence). CDR3 nucleotide sequence: TGTGCCAGCAGCCGTACCCGGGAGTTCTTGGGCGAGCAGTTCTTC. It specifies CASSRTREFLGEQFF.

The V and J genes are TRBV7-9 and TRBJ2-3; no definite D call. CDR1 is SEHNR, CDR2 FQNEAQ, per germline (reference sequence). This CDR3 is built from 15 residues. The V and J ends lost 3 bases and 0 bases respectively, with 10 bases between them. CDR3 residues: CASSFTHGSTDTQYF. For the CDR3, the DNA is TGTGCCAGCAGCTTTACCCACGGAAGCACAGATACGCAGTATTTT. Complete variable domain (other parts from reference TRBV7-9 and TRBJ2-3): DTGVSQNPRHKITKRGQNVTFRCDPISEHNRLYWYRQTLGQGPEFLTYFQNEAQLEKSRLLSDRFSAERPKGSFSTLEIQRTEQGDSAMYLCASSFTHGSTDTQYFGPGTRLTVL.

This clone was detected only a few times. V and J are TRBV10-3 and TRBJ1-1; D is undetermined. The CDR3 contains 11 residues. Trimming removed 11 bases at V and 1 base at J, with 8 bases between. Germline-derived CDR1 and CDR2 are ENHRY and SYGVKD. CDR3 sequence: CAVAQNTEAFF. The CDR3 DNA follows: TGTGCCGTAGCGCAGAACACTGAAGCTTTCTTT.

This chain connects TRBV5-6 to TRBJ2-7; TRBD1 agrees at 8 bases. The CDR3 contains 15 residues. V was clipped by 2 bases and J by 4 bases; unmatched bases: 8. CDR1 SGHDT and CDR2 YYEEEE come from the germline V gene. The CDR3 loop reads CASSLTGTGFYEQYF. CDR3 DNA sequence: TGTGCCAGCAGCTTAACCGGGACAGGTTTTTACGAGCAGTACTTC.

This chain joins TRBV5-8 and TRBJ1-3, with 7 bases matching TRBD1. J was trimmed by 3 bases and V by 5 bases; bases with no gene match: 5. Germline V gene data show CDR1 as SGHTS and CDR2 as YDEGEE. The length of the CDR3 is 14 residues. CDR3 residues: CASSRQGVGNTIYF. CDR3 DNA sequence: TGTGCCAGCAGTAGACAGGGTGTTGGAAACACCATATATTTT.

The genes are TRBV5-1 and TRBJ2-3, with TRBD2 matching over 11 bases. The CDR3 has 16 amino acids. The J segment lost 2 bases and the V segment lost 3 bases, leaving 5 bases of the junction unmatched. Looked up from germline, CDR1 is SGHRS and CDR2 is YFSETQ. The DNA of the CDR3 is TGCGCCAGCAGCTCCTTAGCGGGGGGGACCACAGATACGCAGTATTTT. It encodes CASSSLAGGTTDTQYF.

The table lists this clone with a few counts. The CDR3 is CASSHNGGTVLNEKLFF. The CDR3 nucleotides are TGCGCCAGCAGCCACAACGGAGGGACAGTCCTCAATGAAAAACTGTTTTTT. The rearrangement uses TRBV4-1 and TRBJ1-4; 7 bases map to TRBD1. This CDR3 spans 17 amino acids. Losses at the gene ends were 3 bases for V and 5 bases for J; bases not matched to a gene: 12. Germline-derived CDR1 and CDR2 are MGHRA and YSYEKL.

This chain's CDR3 is CASSLLFSGETQYF. The CDR3 nucleotides read TGTGCCAGCAGTTTATTATTTAGCGGGGAGACCCAGTACTTC. This chain connects TRBV28 to TRBJ2-5, with TRBD2 matching 7 bases. Per the germline V gene, CDR1 is MDHEN and CDR2 is SYDVKM. The CDR3 length is 14 residues. Trimming took 1 base from V and 5 from J; bases not matched to a gene: 4. The entire variable domain, with the rest obtained from reference TRBV28 and TRBJ2-5, is as follows: DVKVTQSSRYLVKRTGEKVFLECVQDMDHENMFWYRQDPGLGLRLIYFSYDVKMKEKGDIPEGYSVSREKKERFSLILESASTNQTSMYLCASSLLFSGETQYFGPGTRLLVL.